Below are 15 T cell receptor beta chains sequenced from a single sample in a study of human T cells and chemical hapten exposure. Time point described: patch test 1, 2 weeks after DPC sensitization. Treatment described: therapeutic diphenylcyclopropenone sensitization with weekly scalp DPC. Each CDR3 protein gets one entry after TCRdb re-called the RACE reads with MiXCR. This table has 350,000 or so distinct CDR3 sequences, 6% to 8.5% appearing once. The specimen was whole blood, collected in connection with sensitization to the hapten diphenylcyclopropenone (DPC). These receptors were collected from a woman aged 18-35 years with alopecia areata. Some clones in this sample may be carry-over from other donors' samples.

The sample holds a few counts of this clonotype. The CDR3 sequence: CASSPAFRPDTQYF. DNA for the CDR3: TGTGCCAGCAGCCCCGCCTTCAGGCCAGATACGCAGTATTTT. The chain links TRBV11-2 to TRBJ2-3; D gene ambiguous. This CDR3 comprises 14 residues. Germline-derived CDR1 and CDR2 are SGHAT and FQNNGV. V lost 5 bases to trimming and J lost 4 bases, with 13 bases between them.

This clonotype was observed at least ten times. The rearrangement links TRBV7-8 to TRBJ1-5; D unclear. The CDR3 spans 17 residues. CDR1 is SGHVS and CDR2 is FQNEAQ in the germline V gene. V was cut by 1 base and J by 3 bases, with 16 bases left in between. The CDR3 region has the DNA TGTGCCAGCAGCTTAGAATTTGTGGGCCACCACAATCAGCCCCAGCATTTT. It translates to CASSLEFVGHHNQPQHF.

This clonotype was seen more than once but under ten times. The V call is TRBV7-2, the J call TRBJ2-3, with 8 bases matching TRBD2. The J segment lost 2 bases and the V segment lost 3 bases, leaving 7 bases of the junction unmatched. CDR3 size: 16 residues. Germline CDR1 reads SGHTA; CDR2 reads FQGNSA. CDR3 bases: TGTGCCAGCAGCTTCTCCAGCGGGGGCCTCACAGATACGCAGTATTTT. It codes for CASSFSSGGLTDTQYF. Supplemented by reference TRBV7-2 and TRBJ2-3, the full variable domain reads GAGVSQSPSNKVTEKGKDVELRCDPISGHTALYWYRQSLGQGLEFLIYFQGNSAPDKSGLPSDRFSAERTGGSVSTLTIQRTQQEDSAVYLCASSFSSGGLTDTQYFGPGTRLTVL.

This chain joins TRBV6-2 or TRBV6-3 and TRBJ1-1; D remains ambiguous. The V gene's germline CDR1 is MNHEY and CDR2 SVGEGT. The length of the CDR3 is 15 residues. V was trimmed by 5 bases and J by 4 bases, leaving 17 bases between them. The CDR3 sequence: CASSGPKAGSTEAFF. The CDR3 nucleotides are TGTGCCAGCAGTGGTCCTAAGGCGGGGAGCACTGAAGCTTTCTTT.

As for this clonotype: This clone may be a read error of a much larger clone one base away. This chain joins TRBV12-3 or TRBV12-4 and TRBJ1-4; D unclear. Trimming took off 3 bases at V and 10 bases at J, with 15 bases between the two ends. The CDR3 covers 14 residues. DNA of the CDR3: TGTGCCAGCAGTTTGAATTGCTCCCGGGGAAAACTGTTTTTT. Amino acid sequence: CASSLNCSRGKLFF.

There are many counts of this clonotype. The chain uses TRBV28 and TRBJ2-7; the D is unclear. The V gene's germline CDR1 is MDHEN and CDR2 SYDVKM. V shed 3 bases and J shed 3 bases, with 9 bases lying between them. The CDR3 loop spans 13 amino acids. CDR3 nucleotides: TGTGCCAGCAGTTTGATCGGCGGCTACGAGCAGTACTTC. Its translation: CASSLIGGYEQYF.

This chain uses TRBV28 with TRBJ2-6; TRBD1 matches at 7 bases. Trimming at V came to 6 bases and at J to 0 bases, leaving 5 bases not matched to a gene. From germline, CDR1 is MDHEN and CDR2 SYDVKM. The length of the CDR3 is 16 residues. CDR3 sequence (DNA): TGTGCCAGCAGACAGGGGCTTAGCTCTGGGGCCAACGTCCTGACTTTC. Translated: CASRQGLSSGANVLTF.

This clonotype was detected ten times or more. This chain uses TRBV4-2 with TRBJ2-1, with TRBD1 as a possible D gene (5 bases). The CDR3 covers 14 residues. V shed 1 base and J shed 8 bases, with 12 bases lying between them. Germline V lookup: CDR1 LGHNA, CDR2 YNFKEQ. CDR3 in DNA: TGTGCCAGCAGCCAAGTGTATGGGGCCGATGAGCAGTTCTTC. As protein: CASSQVYGADEQFF.

This clonotype has more than one count but fewer than ten. V and J are TRBV28 and TRBJ1-5; D possibly corresponds to TRBD1 (5 bases). CDR3 size: 14 residues. Per germline, CDR1 MDHEN and CDR2 SYDVKM. V dropped 3 bases and J dropped 6 bases, with 12 bases sitting between them. CDR3 sequence: CASSLSGRSQPQHF. Written as DNA, the CDR3 is TGTGCCAGCAGTTTGTCAGGGCGCAGTCAGCCCCAGCATTTT.

This clonotype was picked up a small number of times. This chain joins TRBV7-9 and TRBJ1-1; TRBD1 might be the D (6 bases). Germline CDR1 is SEHNR and CDR2 is FQNEAQ (reference sequence). The CDR3 has 16 amino acids. V was shortened by 5 bases and J by 1 base, with 17 bases between the two germline ends. The CDR3 bases are TGTGCCAGCAGCCCTGGGGGCGGACAAACGAACACTGAAGCTTTCTTT. It codes for CASSPGGGQTNTEAFF.

V is TRBV6-6 and J is TRBJ1-1; D unclear. This CDR3 is built from 12 residues. Trimming pared 7 bases from V and 5 bases from J, leaving 11 bases between. Germline V gene data show CDR1 as MNHNY and CDR2 as SVGAGI (reference sequence). For the CDR3, the DNA is TGTGCCAGCAATGACTGGAGGACTGAAGCTTTCTTT. This codes for CASNDWRTEAFF.

This clonotype was found many times. The rearrangement uses TRBV7-2 and TRBJ2-1, with D tentatively TRBD2 (6 bases). From germline, CDR1 is SGHTA and CDR2 FQGNSA. V lost 5 bases and J 4 bases, leaving 15 bases between the germline ends. CDR3 length: 15 residues. The CDR3 sequence is CASSTRAGRYNEQFF. The CDR3, as DNA: TGTGCCAGCAGCACCCGGGCGGGGCGGTACAATGAGCAGTTCTTC.

This clonotype has more than one count but fewer than ten. This chain's CDR3 is CASSPISGGANNEQFF. Here the CDR3 DNA reads TGTGCCAGCAGCCCGATTAGCGGGGGGGCCAACAATGAGCAGTTCTTC. The chain joins TRBV4-2 to TRBJ2-1; TRBD2 matches at 11 bases. With V trimmed by 4 bases and J by 5 bases, 7 bases remained unmatched. Per germline, CDR1 LGHNA and CDR2 YNFKEQ. This CDR3 region has 16 residues.

The table lists this clonotype with many counts. This sequence joins TRBV2 and TRBJ2-1; D unresolved. Trimming removed 6 bases from V and 6 bases from J, with 3 bases in between. CDR1 SNHLY and CDR2 FYNNEI come from the germline V gene. This CDR3 contains 10 residues. The CDR3 protein is CASSLNEQFF. CDR3 bases: TGTGCCAGCAGCCTCAATGAGCAGTTCTTC.

Only a few counts were recorded for this clonotype. V is TRBV6-2 or TRBV6-3 and J is TRBJ2-3, with TRBD2 identical over 13 bases. V shed 7 bases and J 2 bases; nucleotides not matched to a gene: 12. This CDR3 has 18 amino acids. In germline, CDR1 is MNHEY, CDR2 SVGEGT. Here the CDR3 reads CASKSWTSGGRYTDTQYF. CDR3 DNA sequence: TGTGCCAGCAAGTCCTGGACTAGCGGGGGCCGATACACAGATACGCAGTATTTT.